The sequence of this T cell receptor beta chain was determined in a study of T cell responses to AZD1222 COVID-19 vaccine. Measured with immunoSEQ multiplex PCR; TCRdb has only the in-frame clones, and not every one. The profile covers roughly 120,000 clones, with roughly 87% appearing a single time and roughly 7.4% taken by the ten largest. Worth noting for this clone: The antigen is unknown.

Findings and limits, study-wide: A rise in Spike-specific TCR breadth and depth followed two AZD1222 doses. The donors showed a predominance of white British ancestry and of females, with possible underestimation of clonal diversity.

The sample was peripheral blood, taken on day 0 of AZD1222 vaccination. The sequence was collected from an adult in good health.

This chain's CDR3 is CASSLVGTETYEQYF. The CDR3 nucleotides read TGTGCCAGCAGCTTAGTGGGGACAGAGACCTACGAGCAGTACTTC. This sequence joins TRBV11-2 and TRBJ2-7; 7 bases line up with TRBD1. The CDR3 covers 15 residues. Germline V lookup: CDR1 SGHAT, CDR2 FQNNGV. Unmatched junction bases numbered 5, after V lost 1 base and J lost 2 bases.